A selection of T cell receptor beta chains follows, all from one sample in a study of CD8 T cells in ankylosing spondylitis. TCRdb re-called the 5' RACE reads with MiXCR, one entry per CDR3 protein. Here the sample spans 120,000 or so distinct CDR3 sequences, roughly an eighth being singletons. The sample taken for sequencing was blood, either unsorted or a sorted T cell fraction (not recorded which). The receptors here all came from a female donor with ankylosing spondylitis or in good health (not recorded which). Each CDR3 is given with its conserved first and last residue. The D gene is left open where the match is weak. The listing skips clone size in some rows; elsewhere it reads once, few, many or a size class.

j_gene: TRBJ2-3
abundance: few
v_gene: TRBV20-1
d_gene: .
CDR3aa: CSARLALTTDTQYF
CDR3nt: TGCAGTGCTAGACTAGCGCTAACCACAGATACGCAGTATTTT

j_gene: TRBJ2-5
abundance: few
v_gene: TRBV12-3/TRBV12-4
d_gene: TRBD1
CDR3aa: CASSLGTGHQTQYF
CDR3nt: TGTGCCAGCAGTTTGGGGACAGGGCATCAGACCCAGTACTTC

j_gene: TRBJ1-2
abundance: .
v_gene: TRBV14
d_gene: .
CDR3aa: CASSQDWAGADYGYTF
CDR3nt: TGTGCCAGCAGCCAAGATTGGGCAGGGGCGGACTATGGCTACACCTTC

j_gene: TRBJ1-2
abundance: .
v_gene: TRBV11-2
d_gene: .
CDR3aa: CASSPGGRDYGYTF
CDR3nt: TGTGCCAGCAGCCCCGGGGGGCGCGACTATGGCTACACCTTC

j_gene: TRBJ2-7
abundance: .
v_gene: TRBV15
d_gene: .
CDR3aa: CATSRDGEGMREQYF
CDR3nt: TGTGCCACCAGCAGAGACGGAGAAGGGATGAGAGAGCAGTACTTC

j_gene: TRBJ2-7
abundance: many
v_gene: TRBV12-3/TRBV12-4
d_gene: TRBD2
CDR3aa: CASTIPRTSGFYEQYF
CDR3nt: TGTGCCAGCACCATCCCTAGGACTAGCGGTTTTTACGAGCAGTACTTC

j_gene: TRBJ1-5
abundance: many
v_gene: TRBV28
d_gene: .
CDR3aa: CASSSPRQPQHF
CDR3nt: TGTGCCAGCAGTTCTCCTCGTCAGCCCCAGCATTTT

j_gene: TRBJ2-7
abundance: once
v_gene: TRBV4-2
d_gene: .
CDR3aa: CASSQEDYPVYEQYF
CDR3nt: TGTGCCAGCAGCCAAGAGGACTACCCTGTTTACGAGCAGTACTTC

j_gene: TRBJ2-7
abundance: .
v_gene: TRBV11-1
d_gene: .
CDR3aa: CASSLGPLGAYEQYF
CDR3nt: TGTGCCAGCAGCTTAGGACCTTTGGGGGCTTACGAGCAGTACTTC

j_gene: TRBJ2-3
abundance: .
v_gene: TRBV7-3
d_gene: .
CDR3aa: CASSTGQITDTQYF
CDR3nt: TGTGCCAGCAGCACCGGACAGATCACAGATACGCAGTATTTT

j_gene: TRBJ2-7
abundance: many
v_gene: TRBV5-1
d_gene: TRBD1
CDR3aa: CASSLYPPGTGGSYEQYF
CDR3nt: TGCGCCAGCAGCTTGTATCCGCCCGGGACAGGGGGGAGCTACGAGCAGTACTTC

j_gene: TRBJ2-7
abundance: few
v_gene: TRBV5-1
d_gene: .
CDR3aa: CASSDAPGYEQYF
CDR3nt: TGCGCCAGCAGCGACGCACCAGGGTACGAGCAGTACTTC

j_gene: TRBJ2-4
abundance: .
v_gene: TRBV5-5
d_gene: .
CDR3aa: CASSLGLGAGNIQYF
CDR3nt: TGTGCCAGCAGCTTGGGCTTGGGGGCTGGTAACATTCAGTACTTC

j_gene: TRBJ2-1
abundance: few
v_gene: TRBV6-5
d_gene: .
CDR3aa: CASSYSTDYSYNEQFF
CDR3nt: TGTGCCAGCAGTTACTCTACGGACTACTCCTACAATGAGCAGTTCTTC

j_gene: TRBJ1-1
abundance: many
v_gene: TRBV29-1
d_gene: .
CDR3aa: CSVEAVALEAFF
CDR3nt: TGCAGCGTTGAAGCCGTGGCTCTGGAAGCTTTCTTT

j_gene: TRBJ1-2
abundance: few
v_gene: TRBV7-9
d_gene: .
CDR3aa: CASSSPGNPRNYGYTF
CDR3nt: TGTGCCAGCAGCTCTCCCGGGAACCCACGTAACTATGGCTACACCTTC

j_gene: TRBJ1-1
abundance: .
v_gene: TRBV25-1
d_gene: .
CDR3aa: CASSESHGGLNTEAFF
CDR3nt: TGTGCCAGCAGTGAATCGCACGGGGGGCTGAACACTGAAGCTTTCTTT

j_gene: TRBJ2-1
abundance: many
v_gene: TRBV5-1
d_gene: .
CDR3aa: CASSPAPRNYNEQFF
CDR3nt: TGCGCCAGCAGCCCGGCCCCCAGGAACTACAATGAGCAGTTCTTC

j_gene: TRBJ2-3
abundance: many
v_gene: TRBV7-9
d_gene: .
CDR3aa: CASMGSTPGDTQYF
CDR3nt: TGTGCCAGCATGGGCAGTACCCCGGGAGATACGCAGTATTTT

j_gene: TRBJ1-5
abundance: few
v_gene: TRBV20-1
d_gene: TRBD1
CDR3aa: CSARDLPGRGSHCNQPQHF
CDR3nt: TGCAGTGCTAGAGATCTCCCCGGCAGGGGGTCCCATTGCAATCAGCCCCAGCATTTT

j_gene: TRBJ2-5
abundance: many
v_gene: TRBV20-1
d_gene: TRBD1
CDR3aa: CSANKQGKSRYGETQYF
CDR3nt: TGCAGTGCTAATAAACAGGGGAAGAGTCGTTATGGAGAGACCCAGTACTTC

j_gene: TRBJ2-1
abundance: many
v_gene: TRBV6-1
d_gene: TRBD1
CDR3aa: CASSEGQGASNEQFF
CDR3nt: TGTGCCAGCAGCGAGGGACAGGGGGCATCCAATGAGCAGTTCTTC

j_gene: TRBJ1-5
abundance: few
v_gene: TRBV12-3/TRBV12-4
d_gene: .
CDR3aa: CASTVGGSNQPQHF
CDR3nt: TGTGCCAGCACCGTGGGCGGAAGCAATCAGCCCCAGCATTTT

j_gene: TRBJ2-4
abundance: .
v_gene: TRBV5-1
d_gene: TRBD1
CDR3aa: CASSLQSGQGSKNIQYF
CDR3nt: TGCGCCAGCAGCTTGCAGTCGGGACAGGGATCCAAAAACATTCAGTACTTC

j_gene: TRBJ2-1
abundance: few
v_gene: TRBV10-3
d_gene: .
CDR3aa: CAISEVPGYNEQFF
CDR3nt: TGTGCCATCAGTGAAGTCCCCGGCTACAATGAGCAGTTCTTC

j_gene: TRBJ2-2
abundance: many
v_gene: TRBV10-3
d_gene: .
CDR3aa: CAISNGTMNTGELFF
CDR3nt: TGTGCCATCAGTAATGGGACAATGAACACCGGGGAGCTGTTTTTT

j_gene: TRBJ2-5
abundance: .
v_gene: TRBV4-2
d_gene: .
CDR3aa: CASSPRTQETQYF
CDR3nt: TGTGCCAGCAGCCCCCGGACCCAAGAGACCCAGTACTTC

j_gene: TRBJ2-2
abundance: .
v_gene: TRBV5-1
d_gene: .
CDR3aa: CASSLVGLNTGELFF
CDR3nt: TGCGCCAGCAGCTTGGTTGGCCTGAACACCGGGGAGCTGTTTTTT

j_gene: TRBJ2-3
abundance: many
v_gene: TRBV7-3
d_gene: TRBD2
CDR3aa: CASSSGEGGRSDTQYF
CDR3nt: TGTGCCAGCAGCTCCGGAGAGGGAGGGAGGTCAGATACGCAGTATTTT

j_gene: TRBJ1-5
abundance: .
v_gene: TRBV6-2/TRBV6-3
d_gene: TRBD1
CDR3aa: CASSPTGLSNQPQHF
CDR3nt: TGTGCCAGCAGCCCGACAGGGCTTAGCAATCAGCCCCAGCATTTT

j_gene: TRBJ1-1
abundance: many
v_gene: TRBV5-1
d_gene: TRBD1
CDR3aa: CASSFGQGQNTEAFF
CDR3nt: TGCGCCAGCAGCTTCGGACAGGGGCAGAACACTGAAGCTTTCTTT

j_gene: TRBJ1-1
abundance: many
v_gene: TRBV20-1
d_gene: .
CDR3aa: CSASQGPNTEAFF
CDR3nt: TGCAGTGCTAGCCAGGGACCGAACACTGAAGCTTTCTTT

j_gene: TRBJ1-1
abundance: many
v_gene: TRBV6-5
d_gene: .
CDR3aa: CASSYREGWFAEAFF
CDR3nt: TGTGCCAGCAGTTATCGGGAGGGGTGGTTCGCTGAAGCTTTCTTT

j_gene: TRBJ1-2
abundance: once
v_gene: TRBV25-1
d_gene: TRBD1
CDR3aa: CASSKDTGGGGYTF
CDR3nt: TGTGCCAGCAGCAAAGATACAGGGGGCGGTGGCTACACCTTC

j_gene: TRBJ1-1
abundance: many
v_gene: TRBV6-1
d_gene: .
CDR3aa: CASHGGFMNTEAFF
CDR3nt: TGTGCCAGCCATGGGGGTTTCATGAACACTGAAGCTTTCTTT

j_gene: TRBJ1-2
abundance: few
v_gene: TRBV15
d_gene: TRBD1
CDR3aa: CATSRDRGSGTGKGDGYTF
CDR3nt: TGTGCCACCAGCAGAGATAGGGGATCCGGGACAGGAAAAGGAGATGGCTACACCTTC

j_gene: TRBJ2-5
abundance: few
v_gene: TRBV12-3/TRBV12-4
d_gene: TRBD1
CDR3aa: CASSMGQGGETQYF
CDR3nt: TGTGCCAGCAGCATGGGACAGGGAGGAGAGACCCAGTACTTC

j_gene: TRBJ2-7
abundance: .
v_gene: TRBV5-1
d_gene: .
CDR3aa: CASSLSEGPQYEQYF
CDR3nt: TGCGCCAGCAGCTTGTCCGAGGGCCCCCAATACGAGCAGTACTTC

j_gene: TRBJ2-1
abundance: .
v_gene: TRBV20-1
d_gene: .
CDR3aa: CSAISGREQFF
CDR3nt: TGCAGTGCAATTAGCGGAAGGGAGCAGTTCTTC

j_gene: TRBJ2-1
abundance: many
v_gene: TRBV20-1
d_gene: TRBD1
CDR3aa: CSARVTGGNEQFF
CDR3nt: TGCAGTGCTAGAGTTACAGGGGGCAATGAGCAGTTCTTC

j_gene: TRBJ2-2
abundance: .
v_gene: TRBV27
d_gene: .
CDR3aa: CASSLYWAGKDTGELFF
CDR3nt: TGTGCCAGCAGTTTATATTGGGCAGGCAAAGACACCGGGGAGCTGTTTTTT

j_gene: TRBJ1-2
abundance: few
v_gene: TRBV7-9
d_gene: TRBD1
CDR3aa: CATYPDGDSYGYTF
CDR3nt: TGTGCCACCTACCCCGACGGGGACAGCTATGGCTACACCTTC

j_gene: TRBJ2-5
abundance: many
v_gene: TRBV5-1
d_gene: .
CDR3aa: CASSLGGKETQYF
CDR3nt: TGCGCCAGCAGCTTGGGAGGGAAAGAGACCCAGTACTTC

j_gene: TRBJ2-1
abundance: many
v_gene: TRBV12-3/TRBV12-4
d_gene: .
CDR3aa: CASSLIGLEQFF
CDR3nt: TGTGCCAGCAGTTTAATTGGATTGGAGCAGTTCTTC

j_gene: TRBJ1-2
abundance: .
v_gene: TRBV30
d_gene: .
CDR3aa: CAWSQASITNGYTF
CDR3nt: TGTGCCTGGAGTCAAGCTTCAATAACCAATGGCTACACCTTC

j_gene: TRBJ1-5
abundance: few
v_gene: TRBV5-1
d_gene: TRBD1
CDR3aa: CASSSGTGNNQPQHF
CDR3nt: TGCGCCAGCAGCTCCGGGACAGGGAACAATCAGCCCCAGCATTTT

j_gene: TRBJ1-1
abundance: many
v_gene: TRBV7-9
d_gene: .
CDR3aa: CASSLRQVNTEAFF
CDR3nt: TGTGCCAGCAGCTTAAGACAGGTGAACACTGAAGCTTTCTTT